What follows are 24 T cell receptor beta chains derived from one specimen sequenced in a study of blood T cell repertoires in COVID-19. Data came from immunoSEQ multiplex PCR; TCRdb stores just in-frame clones and leaves some out. The sample includes fewer than 500,000 clones, around 90% of them seen just once. Material: PBMCs or T cells enriched from blood (not recorded which). The receptors were gathered from a woman aged 18-29 years who had recovered from COVID-19.

The J gene is TRBJ2-7, the V gene TRBV4-1, with D possibly being TRBD1 (6 bases). Germline values: CDR1 MGHRA, CDR2 YSYEKL. The CDR3 extends over 17 amino acids. Deletions cut 2 bases from V and 2 bases from J, with 19 bases between. The CDR3: CASSQQYTGTPTYEQYF. CDR3 DNA sequence: TGCGCCAGCAGCCAACAATACACCGGGACACCCACCTACGAGCAGTACTTC.

This chain links TRBV12-3 or TRBV12-4 with TRBJ1-2; a possible D gene is TRBD1 (6 bases). There are 13 residues in the CDR3. V was trimmed by 4 bases and J by 7 bases, leaving 13 bases between them. The CDR3 DNA reads as TGTGCCAGCAGTTCCCTGCAAGGGGGTGGCTACACCTTC. Protein product: CASSSLQGGGYTF.

This chain uses TRBV2 with TRBJ1-6; D is possibly TRBD1 (5 bases). CDR1 SNHLY and CDR2 FYNNEI come from the germline V gene. The CDR3 length is 14 residues. Trimming pared 9 bases from V and 7 bases from J, leaving 16 bases between. The CDR3: CASSPGAGNSPLHF. Here the CDR3 DNA reads TGTGCCAGTTCACCCGGGGCGGGAAATTCACCCCTCCACTTT.

The rearrangement uses TRBV5-6 and TRBJ2-2; the match to TRBD2 covers 10 bases. V was clipped by 2 bases and J by 1 base; unmatched bases: 5. Germline V CDR1 and CDR2: SGHDT, YYEEEE. This CDR3 has 17 amino acids. The CDR3 region is CASSFERGGENTGELFF. The CDR3, as DNA: TGTGCCAGCAGCTTTGAGCGGGGGGGCGAGAACACCGGGGAGCTGTTTTTT.

CDR3 DNA sequence: TGTGCCAGCAGTTTTAGGAGGGGCGCAACGGCTTCACCCCTCCACTTT. Translation gives CASSFRRGATASPLHF. The genes are TRBV28 and TRBJ1-6, with a possible D match to TRBD1 (5 bases). The CDR3 loop spans 16 amino acids. Germline V gives CDR1 MDHEN, CDR2 SYDVKM. The V and J ends lost 3 bases and 9 bases respectively, with 18 bases between them.

The chain joins TRBV19 to TRBJ2-1; 7 bases align to TRBD2. V was clipped by 4 bases and J by 5 bases; unmatched bases: 8. CDR1 is LNHDA, CDR2 SQIVND, per germline (reference sequence). The CDR3 sequence is 15 residues long. CDR3: CASSKSLAANNEQFF. As DNA, the CDR3 is TGTGCCAGTAGTAAAAGCCTAGCGGCAAACAATGAGCAGTTCTTC.

In its sample, this clone was seen a few times. The rearrangement joins TRBV19 to TRBJ1-1, with a weak D call TRBD1 (6 bases). This CDR3 has 14 amino acids. Germline V gene data show CDR1 as LNHDA and CDR2 as SQIVND (reference sequence). V was clipped by 3 bases and J by 6 bases, with 14 bases between them. CDR3 sequence reads: CASSISRGEAEAFF. The CDR3 bases are TGTGCCAGTAGTATCTCCAGGGGCGAGGCTGAAGCTTTCTTT.

V is TRBV30 and J is TRBJ1-4; 7 positions match TRBD1. Losses at the gene ends were 6 bases for V and 0 bases for J; bases not matched to a gene: 4. The CDR3 is 14 residues long. Germline-derived CDR1 and CDR2 are GTSNPN and SVGIG (reference sequence). CDR3: CACFGQATNEKLFF. CDR3 bases: TGTGCCTGCTTTGGACAGGCAACTAATGAAAAACTGTTTTTT.

The chain employs TRBV28 and TRBJ1-5; TRBD1 matches 8 bases. The CDR3 runs 15 residues. Germline-derived CDR1 and CDR2 are MDHEN and SYDVKM. V shed 6 bases and J 3 bases; nucleotides not matched to a gene: 7. Here the CDR3 DNA reads TGTGCCAGCAGGTGGGGACAGGACTTCAATCAGCCCCAGCATTTT. It codes for CASRWGQDFNQPQHF.

The chain is built from TRBV4-1 and TRBJ1-5, with a tentative D call TRBD1 (5 bases). Germline CDR1 MGHRA, CDR2 YSYEKL. There are 22 residues in the CDR3. The V end was cut by 0 bases, the J end by 4 bases, with 31 bases between. DNA for the CDR3: TGCGCCAGCAGCCAAGAAGGCACTGGACCGAAGGAGGGCAGGGCAGGAAATCAGCCCCAGCATTTT. Translated: CASSQEGTGPKEGRAGNQPQHF.

This clone was seen only once. The chain couples TRBV2 to TRBJ1-4, with TRBD1 as a possible D gene (6 bases). The V gene lost 5 bases and the J gene lost 8 bases, with 18 bases spanning the gap. In germline, CDR1 is SNHLY, CDR2 FYNNEI. There are 15 residues in the CDR3. The DNA for the CDR3 is TGTGCCAGCAGTCTTGGACAGACGGGGAACGAAAAACTGTTTTTT. Its translation is CASSLGQTGNEKLFF. Looking up the rest from reference TRBV2 and TRBJ1-4 gives the full variable domain: EPEVTQTPSHQVTQMGQEVILRCVPISNHLYFYWYRQILGQKVEFLVSFYNNEISEKSEIFDDQFSVERPDGSNFTLKIRSTKLEDSAMYFCASSLGQTGNEKLFFGSGTQLSVL.

This clone was found many times. This rearrangement joins TRBV11-2 to TRBJ1-1, with a weak D call TRBD1 (5 bases). V lost 4 bases to trimming and J lost 0 bases, with 15 bases between them. This CDR3 region has 16 residues. CDR1 is SGHAT, CDR2 FQNNGV, per germline. CDR3: CASSWGRPGMNTEAFF. CDR3 in DNA: TGTGCCAGCAGCTGGGGGAGGCCAGGGATGAACACTGAAGCTTTCTTT.

V is TRBV7-2 and J is TRBJ2-7, with TRBD1 as a possible D gene (6 bases). Per germline, CDR1 SGHTA and CDR2 FQGNSA. Trimming cost V 3 bases and J 5 bases, with 11 bases left between them. The CDR3 has 13 amino acids. CDR3 DNA: TGTGCCAGCAGCTTGGCAGGGGTCAACGAGCAGTACTTC. Its protein is CASSLAGVNEQYF.

The chain recombines TRBV4-1 with TRBJ1-1; tentative D call: TRBD1 (6 bases). V was clipped by 5 bases and J by 5 bases, with 18 bases between them. This CDR3 region has 15 residues. The germline gives CDR1 MGHRA, CDR2 YSYEKL. CDR3 in amino acids: CASSIRTVGETEAFF. For the CDR3, the DNA is TGCGCCAGCAGCATAAGGACAGTAGGGGAGACTGAAGCTTTCTTT.

This chain joins TRBV3-1 (or the pseudogene TRBV3-2) and TRBJ1-5; D gene unclear. Germline V lookup: CDR1 LGHDT, CDR2 YNNKEL (reference sequence). CDR3 length: 13 residues. The V end lost 0 bases, the J end lost 4 bases, and 4 bases lay between the germline ends. The CDR3 here is CASSQEANQPQHF. CDR3 in DNA: TGTGCCAGCAGCCAAGAAGCGAATCAGCCCCAGCATTTT.

V usage is TRBV27 and J usage is TRBJ2-1; D ambiguous. Germline V gene lookup returns CDR1 MNHEY and CDR2 SMNVEV (reference sequence). CDR3 length: 16 residues. Between the trimmed V and J ends, which lost 0 bases and 1 base, there was a span of 10 bases. Here the CDR3 reads CASSLSALPSYNEQFF. The CDR3 DNA sequence: TGTGCCAGCAGTTTATCCGCCCTACCTTCCTACAATGAGCAGTTCTTC.

The chain combines TRBV12-3 or TRBV12-4 with TRBJ2-2; D remains unclear. V shed 9 bases and J shed 3 bases, with 8 bases lying between them. The CDR3 length is 12 residues. CDR3 bases: TGTGCCAGTACCGGTTACACCGGGGAGCTGTTTTTT. Translated: CASTGYTGELFF.

This chain links TRBV19 with TRBJ1-1; 7 nucleotides line up with TRBD1. The junction had 5 bases not matched to a gene; V was cut back by 5 bases and J by 2 bases. Germline assignment: CDR1 LNHDA and CDR2 SQIVND (reference sequence). The CDR3 runs to 14 residues. The CDR3 loop reads CASSAGTVNTEAFF. CDR3 coding DNA: TGTGCCAGTAGTGCCGGGACAGTAAACACTGAAGCTTTCTTT.

This clone has only one observation. The chain employs TRBV19 and TRBJ1-2, with 7 bases matching TRBD1. Trimming removed 3 bases from V and 1 base from J; junction bases left unmatched: 5. The CDR3 is 15 amino acids. From germline, CDR1 is LNHDA and CDR2 SQIVND (reference sequence). The CDR3 loop is CASSIGGDSNYGYTF. For the CDR3, the DNA is TGTGCCAGTAGTATTGGTGGGGACAGTAACTATGGCTACACCTTC.

The chain is built from TRBV19 and TRBJ2-1; D is perhaps TRBD1 (6 bases). The CDR3 is 13 residues long. Deletions cut 4 bases from V and 10 bases from J, with 14 bases between. The germline CDR1 and CDR2 sequences are LNHDA and SQIVND (reference sequence). CDR3 coding DNA: TGTGCCAGTAGTACCGGGACATGGGGAGAGCAGTTCTTC. This translates into CASSTGTWGEQFF. Full variable domain (outside the CDR3, taken from reference TRBV19 and TRBJ2-1): DGGITQSPKYLFRKEGQNVTLSCEQNLNHDAMYWYRQDPGQGLRLIYYSQIVNDFQKGDIAEGYSVSREKKESFPLTVTSAQKNPTAFYLCASSTGTWGEQFFGPGTRLTVL.

This chain links TRBV3-1 (or the pseudogene TRBV3-2) with TRBJ1-1; no clear D. Germline CDR1 LGHDT, CDR2 YNNKEL (reference sequence). CDR3 length: 15 residues. V dropped 0 bases and J dropped 4 bases, with 12 bases sitting between them. The CDR3 spells CASSQDQEVSTEAFF. The CDR3 nucleotides read TGTGCCAGCAGCCAAGATCAGGAAGTCTCCACTGAAGCTTTCTTT.

This clone was seen a few times. CDR3 amino acids: CASSLGRTRPQHF. CDR3 nucleotide sequence: TGTGCCAGCAGCCTGGGGAGGACAAGGCCCCAGCATTTT. The V and J genes are TRBV3-1 (or the pseudogene TRBV3-2) and TRBJ1-5, with TRBD1 as a possible D gene (5 bases). V was cut by 4 bases and J by 9 bases, with 13 bases left in between. This CDR3 is 13 amino acids long. The germline gives CDR1 LGHDT, CDR2 YNNKEL (reference sequence).

This clone was seen just once. The V call is TRBV12-5, the J call TRBJ1-5; D ambiguous. The V end lost 1 base, the J end lost 0 bases, and 13 bases lay between the germline ends. This CDR3 is 17 amino acids long. Germline CDR1 and CDR2: LGHNT and FRNRAP. CDR3 sequence (DNA): TGTGCTAGTGGTTTGGCGGGATTTACCGATAGCAATCAGCCCCAGCATTTT. This translates into CASGLAGFTDSNQPQHF.

The chain couples TRBV2 to TRBJ2-5, with TRBD2 identical over 8 bases. The germline V gene encodes CDR1 SNHLY and CDR2 FYNNEI. This CDR3 comprises 15 residues. After removal of 4 bases from V and 1 base from J, the junction contained 5 bases not matched to a gene. This CDR3 reads CASSGKSGGQETQYF. CDR3 nucleotide sequence: TGTGCCAGCAGTGGAAAAAGCGGGGGCCAAGAGACCCAGTACTTC. Full variable domain (remainder filled in from reference TRBV2 and TRBJ2-5): EPEVTQTPSHQVTQMGQEVILRCVPISNHLYFYWYRQILGQKVEFLVSFYNNEISEKSEIFDDQFSVERPDGSNFTLKIRSTKLEDSAMYFCASSGKSGGQETQYFGPGTRLLVL.